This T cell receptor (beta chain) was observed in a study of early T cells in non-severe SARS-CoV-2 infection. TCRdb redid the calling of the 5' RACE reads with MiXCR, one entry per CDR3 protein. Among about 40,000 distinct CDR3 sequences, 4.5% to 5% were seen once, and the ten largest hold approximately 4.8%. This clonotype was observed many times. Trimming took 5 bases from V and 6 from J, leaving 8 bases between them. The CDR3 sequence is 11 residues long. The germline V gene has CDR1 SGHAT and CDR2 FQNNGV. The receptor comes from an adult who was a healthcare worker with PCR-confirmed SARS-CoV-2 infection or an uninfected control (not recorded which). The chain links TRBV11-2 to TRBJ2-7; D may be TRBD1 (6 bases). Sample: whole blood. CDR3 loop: CASSPGVEQYF. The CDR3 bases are TGTGCCAGCAGCCCAGGGGTCGAGCAGTACTTC.